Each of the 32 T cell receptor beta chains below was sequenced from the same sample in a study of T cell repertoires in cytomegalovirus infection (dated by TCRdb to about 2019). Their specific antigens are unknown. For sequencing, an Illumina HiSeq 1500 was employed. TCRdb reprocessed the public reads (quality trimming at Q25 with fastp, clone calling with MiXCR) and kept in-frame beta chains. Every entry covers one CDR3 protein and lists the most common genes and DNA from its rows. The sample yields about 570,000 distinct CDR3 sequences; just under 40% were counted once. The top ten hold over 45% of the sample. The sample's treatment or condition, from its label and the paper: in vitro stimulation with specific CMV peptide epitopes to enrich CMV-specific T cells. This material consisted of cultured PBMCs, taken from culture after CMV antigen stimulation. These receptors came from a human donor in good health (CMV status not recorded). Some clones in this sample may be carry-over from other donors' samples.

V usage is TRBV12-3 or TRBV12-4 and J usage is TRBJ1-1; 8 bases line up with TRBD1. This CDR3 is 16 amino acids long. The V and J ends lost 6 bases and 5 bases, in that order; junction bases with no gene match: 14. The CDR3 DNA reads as TGTGCCAGCAGCTCCTCGCCCACAGGGGGGGTAACTGAAGCTTTCTTT. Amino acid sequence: CASSSSPTGGVTEAFF.

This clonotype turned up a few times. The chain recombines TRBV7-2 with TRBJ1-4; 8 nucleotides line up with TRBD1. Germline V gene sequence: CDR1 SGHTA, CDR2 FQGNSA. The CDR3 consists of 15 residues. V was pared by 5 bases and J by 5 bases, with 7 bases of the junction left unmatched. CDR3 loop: CASSETGVRNEKLFF. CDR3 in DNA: TGTGCCAGCAGCGAGACAGGGGTGAGGAATGAAAAACTGTTTTTT.

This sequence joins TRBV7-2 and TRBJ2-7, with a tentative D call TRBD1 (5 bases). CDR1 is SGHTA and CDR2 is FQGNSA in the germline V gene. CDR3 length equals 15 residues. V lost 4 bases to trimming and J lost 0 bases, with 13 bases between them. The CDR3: CASSSRERSSYEQYF. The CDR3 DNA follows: TGTGCCAGCAGCTCCAGGGAAAGGAGCTCCTACGAGCAGTACTTC.

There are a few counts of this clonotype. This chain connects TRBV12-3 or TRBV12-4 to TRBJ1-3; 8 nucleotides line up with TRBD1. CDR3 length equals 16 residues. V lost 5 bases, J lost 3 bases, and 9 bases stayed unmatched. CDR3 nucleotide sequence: TGTGCCAGCAGTGACCGGGACAGGAGTCGTGGAAACACCATATATTTT. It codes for CASSDRDRSRGNTIYF.

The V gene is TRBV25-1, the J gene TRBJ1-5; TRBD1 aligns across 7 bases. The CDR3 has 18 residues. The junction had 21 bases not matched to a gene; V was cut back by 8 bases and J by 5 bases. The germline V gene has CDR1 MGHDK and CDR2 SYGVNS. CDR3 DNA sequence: TGTGCCAGCGGCACCGCACGACAGGGAAGGATCCATTATCAGCCCCAGCATTTT. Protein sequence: CASGTARQGRIHYQPQHF.

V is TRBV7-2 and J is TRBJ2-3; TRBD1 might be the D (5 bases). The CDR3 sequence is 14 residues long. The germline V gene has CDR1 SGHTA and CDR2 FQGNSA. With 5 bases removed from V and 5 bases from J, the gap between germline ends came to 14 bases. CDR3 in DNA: TGTGCCAGCAGCCTGGGATGGGGCGAAGATACGCAGTATTTT. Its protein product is CASSLGWGEDTQYF.

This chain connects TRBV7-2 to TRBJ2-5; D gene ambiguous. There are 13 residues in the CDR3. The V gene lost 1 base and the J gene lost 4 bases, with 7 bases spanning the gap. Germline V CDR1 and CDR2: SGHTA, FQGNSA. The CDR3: CASSLVTVETQYF. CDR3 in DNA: TGTGCCAGCAGCTTAGTCACAGTAGAGACCCAGTACTTC.

CDR3 sequence reads: CASSLDRAVQPQHF. As DNA, the CDR3 is TGTGCCAGCAGCTTAGACAGGGCTGTACAGCCCCAGCATTTT. This chain connects TRBV7-2 to TRBJ1-5; D is perhaps TRBD1 (6 bases). CDR1 SGHTA and CDR2 FQGNSA come from the germline V gene. V lost 1 base and J lost 7, with 11 bases in between. The CDR3 is 14 amino acids.

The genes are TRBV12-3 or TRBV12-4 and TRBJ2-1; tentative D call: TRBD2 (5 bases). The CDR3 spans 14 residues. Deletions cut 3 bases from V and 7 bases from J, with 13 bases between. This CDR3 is CASSFGQSGNEQFF. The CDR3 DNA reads TGTGCCAGCAGTTTTGGTCAGTCGGGGAATGAGCAGTTCTTC.

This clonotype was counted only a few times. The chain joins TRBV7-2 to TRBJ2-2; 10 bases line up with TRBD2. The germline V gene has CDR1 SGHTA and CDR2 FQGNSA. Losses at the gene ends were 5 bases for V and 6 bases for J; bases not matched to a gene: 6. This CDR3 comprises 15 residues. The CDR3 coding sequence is TGTGCCAGCAGCACCGGACTAGCGGCTCCCGGGGAGCTGTTTTTT. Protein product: CASSTGLAAPGELFF.

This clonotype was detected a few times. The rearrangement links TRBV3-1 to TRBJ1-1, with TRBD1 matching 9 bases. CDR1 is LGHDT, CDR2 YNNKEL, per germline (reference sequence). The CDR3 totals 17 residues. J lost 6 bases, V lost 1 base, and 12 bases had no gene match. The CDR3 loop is CASSQGQGGVGPPEAFF. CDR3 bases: TGTGCCAGCAGCCAAGGACAGGGGGGCGTAGGGCCGCCTGAAGCTTTCTTT. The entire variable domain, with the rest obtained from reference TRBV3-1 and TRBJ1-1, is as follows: DTAVSQTPKYLVTQMGNDKSIKCEQNLGHDTMYWYKQDSKKFLKIMFSYNNKELIINETVPNRFSPKSPDKAHLNLHINSLELGDSAVYFCASSQGQGGVGPPEAFFGQGTRLTVV.

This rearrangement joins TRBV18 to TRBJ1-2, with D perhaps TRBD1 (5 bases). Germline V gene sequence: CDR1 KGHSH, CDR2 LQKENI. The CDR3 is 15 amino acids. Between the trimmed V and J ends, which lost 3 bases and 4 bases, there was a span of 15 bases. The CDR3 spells CASSPGQGIGYGYTF. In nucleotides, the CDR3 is TGTGCCAGCTCACCCGGCCAGGGCATAGGCTATGGCTACACCTTC.

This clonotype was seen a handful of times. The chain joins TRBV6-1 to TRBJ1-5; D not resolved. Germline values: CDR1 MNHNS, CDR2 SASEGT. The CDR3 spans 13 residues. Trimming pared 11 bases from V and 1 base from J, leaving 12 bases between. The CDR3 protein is CALVRPSNQPQHF. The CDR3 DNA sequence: TGTGCCCTCGTCCGCCCCAGCAATCAGCCCCAGCATTTT.

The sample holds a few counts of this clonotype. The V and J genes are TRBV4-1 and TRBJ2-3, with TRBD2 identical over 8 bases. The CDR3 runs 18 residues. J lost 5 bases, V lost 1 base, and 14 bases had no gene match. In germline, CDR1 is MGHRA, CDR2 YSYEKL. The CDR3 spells CASSQARWREVAGDTQYF. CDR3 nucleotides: TGCGCCAGCAGCCAAGCGAGGTGGCGGGAGGTCGCCGGAGATACGCAGTATTTT.

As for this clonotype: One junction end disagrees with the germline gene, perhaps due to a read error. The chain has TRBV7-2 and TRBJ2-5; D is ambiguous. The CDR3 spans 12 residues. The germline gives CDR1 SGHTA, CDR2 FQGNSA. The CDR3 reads CASSNPDPWYNF. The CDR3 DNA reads TGTGCCAGCAGCAATCCCGATCCGTGGTATAACTTC.

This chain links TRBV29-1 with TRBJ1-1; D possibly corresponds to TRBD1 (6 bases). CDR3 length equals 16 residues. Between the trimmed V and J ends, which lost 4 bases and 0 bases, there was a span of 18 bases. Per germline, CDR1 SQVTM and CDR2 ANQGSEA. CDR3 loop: CSVAPQGGMMNTEAFF. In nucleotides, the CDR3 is TGCAGCGTTGCCCCACAGGGTGGGATGATGAACACTGAAGCTTTCTTT.

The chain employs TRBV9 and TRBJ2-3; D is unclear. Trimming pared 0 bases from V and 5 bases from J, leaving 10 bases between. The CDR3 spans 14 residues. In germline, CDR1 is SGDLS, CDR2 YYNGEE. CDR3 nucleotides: TGTGCCAGCAGCGTAGGAACCAGAGGAGATACGCAGTATTTT. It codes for CASSVGTRGDTQYF. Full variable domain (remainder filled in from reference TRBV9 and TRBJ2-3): DSGVTQTPKHLITATGQRVTLRCSPRSGDLSVYWYQQSLDQGLQFLIQYYNGEERAKGNILERFSAQQFPDLHSELNLSSLELGDSALYFCASSVGTRGDTQYFGPGTRLTVL.

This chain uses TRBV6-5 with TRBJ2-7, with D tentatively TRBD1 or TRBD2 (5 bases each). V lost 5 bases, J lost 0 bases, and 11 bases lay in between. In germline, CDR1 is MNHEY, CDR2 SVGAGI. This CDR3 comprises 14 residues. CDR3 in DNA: TGTGCCAGCAGTGCCGGGACGGCCTCCTACGAGCAGTACTTC. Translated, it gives CASSAGTASYEQYF.

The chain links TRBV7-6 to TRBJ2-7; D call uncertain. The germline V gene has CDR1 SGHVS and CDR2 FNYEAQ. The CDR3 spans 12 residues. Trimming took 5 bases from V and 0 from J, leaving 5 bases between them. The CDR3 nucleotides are TGTGCCAGCAGCGCCTTCTCCTACGAGCAGTACTTC. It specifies CASSAFSYEQYF.

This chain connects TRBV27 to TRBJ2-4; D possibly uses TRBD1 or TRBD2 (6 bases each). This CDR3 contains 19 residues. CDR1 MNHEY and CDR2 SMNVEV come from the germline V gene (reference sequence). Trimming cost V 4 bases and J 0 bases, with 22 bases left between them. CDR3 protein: CASSSPGAGAPLAKNIQYF. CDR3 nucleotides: TGTGCCAGCAGTTCCCCGGGGGCTGGGGCTCCGCTAGCCAAAAACATTCAGTACTTC.

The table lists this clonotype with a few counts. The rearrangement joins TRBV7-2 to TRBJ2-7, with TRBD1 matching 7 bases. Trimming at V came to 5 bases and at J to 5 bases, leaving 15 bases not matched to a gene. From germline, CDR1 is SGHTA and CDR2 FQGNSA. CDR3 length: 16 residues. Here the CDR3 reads CASSRSTGQSVHEQYF. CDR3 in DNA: TGTGCCAGCAGCCGTTCGACAGGGCAATCTGTACACGAGCAGTACTTC.

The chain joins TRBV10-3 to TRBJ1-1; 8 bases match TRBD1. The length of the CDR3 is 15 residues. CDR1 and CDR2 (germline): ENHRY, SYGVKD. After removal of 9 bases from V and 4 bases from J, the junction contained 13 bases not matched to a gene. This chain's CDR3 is CAITNQGASGTEAFF. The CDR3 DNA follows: TGTGCCATTACAAACCAGGGGGCGAGTGGCACTGAAGCTTTCTTT.

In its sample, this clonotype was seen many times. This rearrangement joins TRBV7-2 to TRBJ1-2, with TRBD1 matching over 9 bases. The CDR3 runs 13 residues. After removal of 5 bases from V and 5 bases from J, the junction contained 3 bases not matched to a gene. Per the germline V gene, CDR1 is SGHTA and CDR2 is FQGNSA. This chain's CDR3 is CASSTGTGYGYTF. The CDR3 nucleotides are TGTGCCAGCAGCACCGGGACAGGGTATGGCTACACCTTC.

Written as DNA, the CDR3 is TGTGCCAGCAGCTTAGGGACATATAACGAGCAGTACTTC. It specifies CASSLGTYNEQYF. The J gene is TRBJ2-7, the V gene TRBV7-2, with D possibly matching TRBD1 (5 bases). V was trimmed by 1 base and J by 5 bases, leaving 9 bases between them. The CDR3 totals 13 residues. Per the germline V gene, CDR1 is SGHTA and CDR2 is FQGNSA.

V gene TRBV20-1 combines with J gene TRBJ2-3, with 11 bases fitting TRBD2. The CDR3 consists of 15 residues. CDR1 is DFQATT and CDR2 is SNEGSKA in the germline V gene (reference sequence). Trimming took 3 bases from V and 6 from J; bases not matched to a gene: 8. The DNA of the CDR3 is TGCAGTGCTAGTATGGCTAGCGGGAGGTCTGATACGCAGTATTTT. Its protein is CSASMASGRSDTQYF.

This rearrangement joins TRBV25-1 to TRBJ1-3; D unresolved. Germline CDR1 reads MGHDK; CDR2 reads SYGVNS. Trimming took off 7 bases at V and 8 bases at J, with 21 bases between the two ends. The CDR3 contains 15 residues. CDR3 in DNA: TGTGCCAGCACCCCGTCCGGAGGGCGAGATGACACCATATATTTT. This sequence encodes CASTPSGGRDDTIYF.

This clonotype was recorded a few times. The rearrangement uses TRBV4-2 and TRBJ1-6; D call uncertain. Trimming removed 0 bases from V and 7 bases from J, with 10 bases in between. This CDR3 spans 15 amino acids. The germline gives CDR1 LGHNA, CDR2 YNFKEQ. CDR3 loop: CASSQDLVGNSPLHF. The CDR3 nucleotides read TGTGCCAGCAGCCAAGATCTGGTAGGGAATTCACCCCTCCACTTT.

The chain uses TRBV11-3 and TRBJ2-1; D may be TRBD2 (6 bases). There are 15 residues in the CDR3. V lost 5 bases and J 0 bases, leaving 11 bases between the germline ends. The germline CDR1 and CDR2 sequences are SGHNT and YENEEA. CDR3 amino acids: CASSQRASSYNEQFF. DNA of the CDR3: TGTGCCAGCAGCCAGCGGGCCAGCTCCTACAATGAGCAGTTCTTC.

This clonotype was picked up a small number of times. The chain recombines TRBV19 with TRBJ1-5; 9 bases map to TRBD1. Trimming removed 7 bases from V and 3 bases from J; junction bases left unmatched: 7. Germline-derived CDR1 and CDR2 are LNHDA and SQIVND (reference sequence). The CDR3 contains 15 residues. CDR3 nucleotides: TGTGCCAGTATCCCGGGACAGGGTGTCAATCAGCCCCAGCATTTT. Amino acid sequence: CASIPGQGVNQPQHF.

This CDR3 reads CASSLDRTGGQETQYF. Written as DNA, the CDR3 is TGTGCCAGCAGCTTAGACAGGACAGGGGGCCAAGAGACCCAGTACTTC. This chain links TRBV7-9 with TRBJ2-5; 10 bases map to TRBD1. CDR3 length equals 16 residues. Germline assignment: CDR1 SEHNR and CDR2 FQNEAQ (reference sequence). V lost 1 base, J lost 1 base, and 3 bases stayed unmatched.

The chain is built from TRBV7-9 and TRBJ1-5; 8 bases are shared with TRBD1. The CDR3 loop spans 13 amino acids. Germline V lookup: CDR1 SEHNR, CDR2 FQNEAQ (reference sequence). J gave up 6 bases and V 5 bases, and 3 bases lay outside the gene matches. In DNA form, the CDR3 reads TGTGCCAGCAGCATCGACAGGGGTCAGCCCCAGCATTTT. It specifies CASSIDRGQPQHF.

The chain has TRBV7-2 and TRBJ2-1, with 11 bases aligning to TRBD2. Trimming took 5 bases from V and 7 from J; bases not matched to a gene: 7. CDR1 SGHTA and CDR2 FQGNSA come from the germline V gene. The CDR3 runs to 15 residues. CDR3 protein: CASSQVGLAENEQFF. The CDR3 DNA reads TGTGCCAGCAGCCAAGTGGGACTAGCGGAGAATGAGCAGTTCTTC.